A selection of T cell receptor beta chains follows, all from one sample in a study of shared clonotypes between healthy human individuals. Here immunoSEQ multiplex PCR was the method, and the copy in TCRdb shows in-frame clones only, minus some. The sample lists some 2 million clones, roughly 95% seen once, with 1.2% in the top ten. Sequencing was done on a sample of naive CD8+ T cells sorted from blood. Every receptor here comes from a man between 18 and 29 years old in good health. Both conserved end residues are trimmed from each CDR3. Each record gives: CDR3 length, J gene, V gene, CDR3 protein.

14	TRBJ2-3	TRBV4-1	ASSQKGGGLGNTQY
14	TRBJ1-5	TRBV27	ASSLSPGEGNQPQH
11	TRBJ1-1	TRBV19	ASSRGSFTEAF
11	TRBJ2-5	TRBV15	ATSTGTQETQY
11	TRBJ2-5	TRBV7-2	ASSPRGEETQY
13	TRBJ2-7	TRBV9	ASSSGAVGSYEQY
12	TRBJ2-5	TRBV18	ASSADRGTETQY
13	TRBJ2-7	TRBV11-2	ASSSIQAARDEQY
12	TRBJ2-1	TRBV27	ASRREGRNNEQF
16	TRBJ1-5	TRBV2	ASSAWRPGGFADQPQH
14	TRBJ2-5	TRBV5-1	ASSLAGSGVRETQY
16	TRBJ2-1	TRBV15	ATSRDRGGEGSYNEQF
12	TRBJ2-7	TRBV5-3	ASPTGGSSYEQY
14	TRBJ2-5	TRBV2	ASSVWGQGFQETQY
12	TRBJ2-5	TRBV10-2	ASSASLGFETQY
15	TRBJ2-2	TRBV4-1	ASSQDPRAGRLGELF
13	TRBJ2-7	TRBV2	ASRAAFGGGEEQY
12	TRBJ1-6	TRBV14	ASSQVGVGSPLH
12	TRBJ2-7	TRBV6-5	ASSTGVGSYEQY
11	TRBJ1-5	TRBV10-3	ATGGESNQPQH
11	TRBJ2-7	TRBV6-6	ASSYDGSYEQY
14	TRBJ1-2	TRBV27	ASSLSIGQSEYGYT
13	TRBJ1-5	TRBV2	ASSEAASKGQPQH
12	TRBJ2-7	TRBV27	ASSFTGAAYEQY
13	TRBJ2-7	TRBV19	ASSIGQGTSYEQY
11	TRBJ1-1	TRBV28	ASSSSQGAEAF
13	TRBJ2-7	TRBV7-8	ASSPRTSGIYEQY
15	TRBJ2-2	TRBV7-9	ASSRYRDYSNTGELF
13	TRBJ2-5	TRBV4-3	ASSQETGVWETQY
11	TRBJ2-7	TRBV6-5	ASSLGQTYEQY
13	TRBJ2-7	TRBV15	ATSRDRGRAREQY
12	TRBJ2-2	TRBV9	ASSGVFGTGELF
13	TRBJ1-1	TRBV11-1	ASSPRTGVRTEAF
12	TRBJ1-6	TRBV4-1	ASSLRDGNSPLH
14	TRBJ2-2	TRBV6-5	ASSYSDGEETGELF
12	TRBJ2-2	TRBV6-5	ASSYRTVAGELF
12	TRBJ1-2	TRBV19	ASSLVTDLYGYT
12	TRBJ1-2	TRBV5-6	ASSPQGGNYGYT
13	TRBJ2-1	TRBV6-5	ASSYQGLSYNEQF
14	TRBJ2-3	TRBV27	ASSPLGVAGYDTQY
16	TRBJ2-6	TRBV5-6	ASSSQRADVSGANVLT
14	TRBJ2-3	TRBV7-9	ASSKGLGQATDTQY
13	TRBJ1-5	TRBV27	ASRRDTYSNQPQH
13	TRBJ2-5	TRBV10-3	AISDPGLAQETQY
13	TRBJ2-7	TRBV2	AVLPGETGVVEQY
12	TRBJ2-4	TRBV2	ASSEGLVGYNQY
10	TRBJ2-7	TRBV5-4	ASSLVGLEQY
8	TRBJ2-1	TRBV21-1	ASSKHEQF
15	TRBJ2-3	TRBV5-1	ASSGGLAGLPADTQY
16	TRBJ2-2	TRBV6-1	ASSEALWTDANTGELF
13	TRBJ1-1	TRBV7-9	ASSLALGRYTEAF
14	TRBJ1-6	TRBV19	ASSITGIGYNSPLH
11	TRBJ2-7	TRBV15	ATSNDTAYEQY
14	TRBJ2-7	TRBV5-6	ASSSGWDYLNYEQY
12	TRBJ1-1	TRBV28	ASSFDRGGTEAF
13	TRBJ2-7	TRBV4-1	ASSSGTSGDYEQY
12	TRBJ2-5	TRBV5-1	ASSTGQGSETQY
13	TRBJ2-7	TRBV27	ASSLLPGDRYEQY